This note documents a single T cell receptor (beta chain) sequence. These data come from a study of sequential checkpoint blockade in melanoma. The overall study: Patients were randomized 1:1 to nivolumab-then-ipilimumab or ipilimumab-then-nivolumab first-line.

Treatment in this sample: randomized to nivolumab then ipilimumab (arm A) or the reverse (arm B). None of the patients previously received DNA-damaging chemotherapy. PBMC sorting kept live CD3+CD8+ cells without CD19 or CD56. TCRdb keeps only in-frame clones here, not all; method: immunoSEQ multiplex PCR. The sample holds 20,000 or so clones, about 81% seen once. The CDR3 is 15 residues long. Trimming cost V 4 bases and J 1 base; bases outside gene matches: 6. Germline V gives CDR1 SGHRS, CDR2 YFSETQ. Sequencing was performed on CD8+ T cells sorted from blood (inferred from file names), taken from a patient given nivolumab and ipilimumab in sequence. The receptor was derived from a human donor with melanoma. V usage is TRBV5-1 and J usage is TRBJ1-2, with 8 bases aligning to TRBD1. CDR3 region: CASSEGQGFNYGYTF. Here the CDR3 DNA reads TGCGCCAGCAGCGAAGGACAGGGTTTTAACTATGGCTACACCTTC.